This is a list of T cell receptor beta chains from one sample in a study of T-cell reconstitution after alpha-beta-depleted transplantation in children. TCRdb recomputed calls from the PCR reads with MiXCR, one row per CDR3 protein. The table shows around 580,000 distinct CDR3 sequences, with about 21% occurring only once. The starting material was PBMCs, mostly from graft donor cells, obtained 360 days after TCRalphabeta/CD19-depleted stem cell transplant. The receptors here all came from a boy younger than two who had a stem cell transplant for acute myeloid leukemia, so the T cells may come from the graft donor. The CDR3 runs from the conserved cysteine through the conserved F or W. Fields, in order: V gene, clone size, D gene, J gene, CDR3 length, CDR3 protein, CDR3 DNA. D genes are given only for firm matches. Clone size is stated in some rows and not others, as once, few, many or a class when expanded.

TRBV20-1	many	TRBD2	TRBJ2-2	17	CSARDISGGANTGELFF	TGCAGTGCTAGAGACATTAGCGGGGGGGCCAACACCGGGGAGCTGTTTTTT
TRBV7-2	few	NA	TRBJ1-1	12	CASSLLGRNGIF	TGTGCCAGCAGCTTATTGGGCCGCAACGGAATCTTT
TRBV15	few	NA	TRBJ1-3	15	CATSSEGTSGNTIYF	TGTGCCACCAGCAGTGAGGGTACCTCTGGAAACACCATATATTTT
TRBV5-8	once	NA	TRBJ2-7	15	CASSLVNVGSLEQYF	TGTGCCAGCAGCTTGGTGAACGTTGGATCCCTCGAGCAGTACTTC
TRBV20-1	NA	NA	TRBJ2-1	14	CSARRQAAYNEQFF	TGCAGTGCCCGAAGACAGGCGGCCTACAATGAGCAGTTCTTC
TRBV28	NA	NA	TRBJ2-1	14	CASSFLAGTHEQFF	TGTGCCAGCAGTTTCTTAGCAGGGACCCATGAGCAGTTCTTC
TRBV25-1	few	TRBD1	TRBJ2-7	15	CASSDHGQGSHEQYF	TGTGCCAGCAGTGACCACGGACAGGGATCCCACGAGCAGTACTTC
TRBV12-3/TRBV12-4	NA	TRBD2	TRBJ2-7	14	CASSSGLAGPEQYF	TGTGCCAGCAGTTCAGGACTAGCGGGACCGGAGCAGTACTTC
TRBV4-2	few	TRBD2	TRBJ2-3	20	CASSQLPGTSGGAATDTQYF	TGTGCCAGCAGCCAGCTACCCGGGACTAGCGGGGGGGCAGCGACAGATACGCAGTATTTT
TRBV12-3/TRBV12-4	NA	NA	TRBJ1-5	13	CASGGGHNQPQHF	TGTGCCAGCGGGGGGGGGCACAATCAGCCCCAGCATTTT
TRBV28	few	NA	TRBJ2-7	13	CASRYDSTYEQYF	TGTGCCAGCAGATATGACAGTACCTACGAGCAGTACTTC
TRBV10-1	NA	NA	TRBJ2-7	15	CASSSSSTSSYEQYF	TGCGCCAGCAGCTCTTCTTCTACTTCCTCCTACGAGCAGTACTTC
TRBV20-1	many	NA	TRBJ2-3	18	CSARPGLGDASSTDTQYF	TGCAGTGCCAGACCGGGACTGGGCGATGCCTCTAGCACAGATACGCAGTATTTT
TRBV3-1	many	TRBD1	TRBJ2-6	17	CASSQGQGGAGANVLTF	TGTGCCAGCAGCCAAGGACAGGGTGGGGCTGGGGCCAACGTCCTGACTTTC
TRBV20-1	many	NA	TRBJ2-5	13	CSARDRGQETQYF	TGCAGTGCTAGAGATAGGGGGCAAGAGACCCAGTACTTC
TRBV9	many	NA	TRBJ1-1	17	CASSVSGRLSFDTEAFF	TGTGCCAGCAGCGTCTCTGGACGGCTGTCGTTTGACACTGAAGCTTTCTTT
TRBV20-1	many	NA	TRBJ1-1	13	CSAREGGRGEAFF	TGCAGTGCTAGAGAGGGGGGAAGGGGTGAAGCTTTCTTT
TRBV12-3/TRBV12-4	many	TRBD1	TRBJ2-3	15	CASSLRQGFTDTQYF	TGTGCCAGCAGTTTACGACAGGGGTTCACAGATACGCAGTATTTT
TRBV3-1	NA	NA	TRBJ2-5	12	CASSQDRAIKYF	TGTGCCAGCAGCCAAGATCGGGCCATAAAGTACTTC
TRBV7-9	NA	NA	TRBJ2-4	13	CASGPPGDDIQYF	TGTGCCAGCGGCCCCCCAGGGGACGACATTCAGTACTTC
TRBV20-1	NA	NA	TRBJ2-3	15	CSARGTARTTDTQYF	TGCAGTGCTAGAGGGACAGCGAGGACTACAGATACGCAGTATTTT
TRBV7-6	NA	TRBD2	TRBJ2-1	15	CASSSLAGIYNEQFF	TGTGCCAGCAGCTCACTAGCGGGGATTTACAATGAGCAGTTCTTC
TRBV6-1	few	NA	TRBJ1-4	14	CASSRGGASEKLFF	TGTGCCAGCAGTCGAGGGGGGGCGTCGGAAAAACTGTTTTTT
TRBV5-5	few	NA	TRBJ1-2	12	CASSADRTGYTF	TGTGCCAGCAGCGCCGACAGGACCGGCTACACCTTC
TRBV3-1	NA	NA	TRBJ2-7	15	CASSQGSLVPKEQYF	TGTGCCAGCAGCCAGGGCTCTTTGGTCCCGAAGGAGCAGTACTTC